The rows below give T cell receptor beta chains drawn from one sample of a study of spatial heterogeneity in lung cancer. Each CDR3 protein gets one entry after TCRdb re-called the 5' RACE reads with MiXCR. The table shows about 36,000 distinct CDR3 sequences, with roughly 5.5% occurring only once. Material: PBMCs, obtained at surgery. The receptors here all came from a female donor with early-stage non-small cell lung cancer. The CDR3 runs from the conserved cysteine through the conserved F or W. Fields, in order: V gene, D gene, clone size, J gene, CDR3 DNA, CDR3 protein. The D gene is left open where the match is weak. Rows give clone size only sometimes, using once, few, many, or a class for an expanded clone.

TRBV7-2	-	many	TRBJ2-1	TGTGCCAGCAGCTTAGGTGGGCCGAGAGAGCAGTTCTTC	CASSLGGPREQFF
TRBV6-2/TRBV6-3	-	many	TRBJ2-3	TGTGCCAGCAGTTACGATTGGGGACAAGCAAACACAGATACGCAGTATTTT	CASSYDWGQANTDTQYF
TRBV7-6	TRBD2	few	TRBJ2-5	TGTGCCAGCAGCTTGGGAGCGGGGGATGGAGAGACCCAGTACTTC	CASSLGAGDGETQYF
TRBV18	-	many	TRBJ2-2	TGTGCCAGCTCACCACAGCATCCGAACACCGGGGAGCTGTTTTTT	CASSPQHPNTGELFF
TRBV4-1	TRBD1	medium-sized	TRBJ1-5	TGCGCCAGCAGCCAAGATGGGCCCAGGGGGCTGCAGCCCCAGCATTTT	CASSQDGPRGLQPQHF
TRBV5-5	TRBD2	many	TRBJ2-3	TGTGCCAGCAGCGCCGGACTAGCGGGAGATACGCAGTATTTT	CASSAGLAGDTQYF
TRBV28	-	many	TRBJ1-2	TGTGCCAGCAGTTTGGCAGACTATGGCTACACCTTC	CASSLADYGYTF
TRBV6-2/TRBV6-3	TRBD2	many	TRBJ2-1	TGTGCCAGCACCGATCTAGCGGGAGGGTGGAATGAGCAGTTCTTC	CASTDLAGGWNEQFF
TRBV20-1	-	many	TRBJ1-2	TGCAGTGCTAGAGATGCGGTGGGGAATGGCTACACCTTC	CSARDAVGNGYTF
TRBV10-3	-	many	TRBJ2-1	TGTGCCATCAGTGAGCCGGGAGGGGGCACCTACAATGAGCAGTTCTTC	CAISEPGGGTYNEQFF
TRBV7-2	-	few	TRBJ1-3	TGTGCCAGCAGCTATCTGCGGGCGGACTCTGGAAACACCATATATTTT	CASSYLRADSGNTIYF
TRBV7-8	-	few	TRBJ2-3	TGTGCCAGCAGCTTAGCGAGGTACAAGCGTAAGAGCACAGATACGCAGTATTTT	CASSLARYKRKSTDTQYF
TRBV11-2	-	many	TRBJ2-1	TGTGCCAGCAGCCCGATGAGGGGACCATCCTACAATGAGCAGTTCTTC	CASSPMRGPSYNEQFF
TRBV2	TRBD1	many	TRBJ2-7	TGTGCCAGCGGTCGGGACAGGAACTACGAGCAGTACTTC	CASGRDRNYEQYF
TRBV7-9	-	many	TRBJ1-4	TGTGCCAGCACCGCCGCGAGGGGAGTAGAGGAAAAACTGTTTTTT	CASTAARGVEEKLFF
TRBV6-1	-	many	TRBJ1-2	TGTGCCAGCAGCCGCCAGGAGGCCTACTATGGCTACACCTTC	CASSRQEAYYGYTF
TRBV7-2	-	many	TRBJ2-3	TGTGCCAGCAGTGAGCGGGTGGCCCAGGATACGCAGTATTTT	CASSERVAQDTQYF
TRBV11-2	TRBD2	-	TRBJ2-3	TGTGCCAGCAGCCTGATTATAGCGGGATGGGAAGATACGCAGTATTTT	CASSLIIAGWEDTQYF
TRBV5-1	TRBD1	few	TRBJ2-5	TGCGCCAGCAGCTTGACAGGGGGCGAGGAGACCCAGTACTTC	CASSLTGGEETQYF
TRBV28	TRBD2	-	TRBJ2-7	TGTACCAGCAGCTTGACTAGCGGGCCCTCCTACGAGCAGTACTTC	CTSSLTSGPSYEQYF
TRBV5-1	-	many	TRBJ1-3	TGCGCCAGCAGCTCCCTCTCTGGAAACACCATATATTTT	CASSSLSGNTIYF
TRBV29-1	TRBD1	many	TRBJ2-2	TGCAGCGGAAGCAGGGGGACCGGGGAGCTGTTTTTT	CSGSRGTGELFF
TRBV20-1	TRBD2	many	TRBJ2-5	TGCAGTGCCCCGAGGGCAGCGGGAGTAGAGGAGACCCAGTACTTC	CSAPRAAGVEETQYF
TRBV29-1	TRBD2	many	TRBJ2-1	TGCAGCGTTCTGGCGGGAGGAACCAATGAGCAGTTCTTC	CSVLAGGTNEQFF
TRBV5-1	TRBD1	-	TRBJ2-3	TGCGCCAGCAGCCAGGGACAGGCGGCAGATACGCAGTATTTT	CASSQGQAADTQYF
TRBV6-1	TRBD1	few	TRBJ2-5	TGTGCCAGCAGTGAGACGACAGGGGGAGAGACCCAGTACTTC	CASSETTGGETQYF
TRBV2	-	many	TRBJ2-7	TGTGCCAGCAGCCCGGGGGGCCGGGGGAACGAGCAGTACTTC	CASSPGGRGNEQYF
TRBV20-1	-	few	TRBJ1-3	TGCAGTGCTCCGGACTCTGGAAACACCATATATTTT	CSAPDSGNTIYF
TRBV2	TRBD2	many	TRBJ2-1	TGTGCCATACTTAGCGGGGGGGCCGACAATGAGCAGTTCTTC	CAILSGGADNEQFF
TRBV5-1	TRBD2	-	TRBJ2-5	TGCGCCAGCAGCTTCAGCGGGACGAAAGAGACCCAGTACTTC	CASSFSGTKETQYF
TRBV7-2	-	few	TRBJ2-5	TGTGCCAGCAGCCGACGCGAATGGCGGGGGACCCAGTACTTC	CASSRREWRGTQYF
TRBV14	TRBD1	-	TRBJ1-1	TGTGCCAGCAGCCAATACACAGGGGGGTACACTGAAGCTTTCTTT	CASSQYTGGYTEAFF
TRBV6-1	-	many	TRBJ2-3	TGTGCCAGCAGTTCTCCCTCCTCCATAGCGACAGATACGCAGTATTTT	CASSSPSSIATDTQYF
TRBV5-1	-	many	TRBJ2-6	TGCGCCAGCAGCTTGAGGGGTGGCGGCTCTGGGGCCAACGTCCTGACTTTC	CASSLRGGGSGANVLTF
TRBV20-1	-	many	TRBJ1-5	TGCAGTGCTAAAGACAGGACCAAGCCCCAGCCCCAGCATTTT	CSAKDRTKPQPQHF
TRBV5-1	TRBD2	many	TRBJ2-3	TGCGCCAGCAGCTTCTTTCGCGGGAGAGGAGATACGCAGTATTTT	CASSFFRGRGDTQYF
TRBV6-1	TRBD1	many	TRBJ1-1	TGTGCCAGCAGTCAAAGGGACAGGAGGACTGAAGCTTTCTTT	CASSQRDRRTEAFF
TRBV7-7	-	many	TRBJ2-5	TGTGCTAGCAGCTTCAACCCACGGGAGACCCAGTACTTC	CASSFNPRETQYF
TRBV12-3/TRBV12-4	TRBD1	many	TRBJ2-5	TGTGCCAGCAGCCGGGACAGGGGACAAGAGACCCAGTACTTC	CASSRDRGQETQYF
TRBV29-1	TRBD1	many	TRBJ2-1	TGCAGCGTTTTCCGGGACAGGGCGGACAATGAGCAGTTCTTC	CSVFRDRADNEQFF
TRBV4-3	-	many	TRBJ2-7	TGCGCCAGCAGCCAGGGTTCCATAGAGGGGGTCTCCTACGAGCAGTACTTC	CASSQGSIEGVSYEQYF
TRBV20-1	TRBD2	many	TRBJ2-4	TGCAGTGCTGGGACTAGCGGGGGGCCCTGGGCGAACATTCAGTACTTC	CSAGTSGGPWANIQYF
TRBV20-1	-	-	TRBJ1-5	TGCAGTGCTTTTACAGGGATCGGTCAGCCCCAGCATTTT	CSAFTGIGQPQHF
TRBV3-1	TRBD2	few	TRBJ2-1	TGTGCCAGCAGCCAAGATCTTAGTAGCGGGCACTACAATGAGCAGTTCTTC	CASSQDLSSGHYNEQFF
TRBV3-1	-	many	TRBJ2-1	TGTGCCAGCAGCACAGGTAGCGGAAAGCCCAATGAGCAGTTCTTC	CASSTGSGKPNEQFF
TRBV29-1	-	-	TRBJ2-1	TGCAGCGTTGGCCAGGCCTACAATGAGCAGTTCTTC	CSVGQAYNEQFF
TRBV3-1	-	many	TRBJ1-1	TGTGCCAGCAGCCAAGCCAGTGCCGGGAACACTGAAGCTTTCTTT	CASSQASAGNTEAFF